These 9 T cell receptor beta chains came from one sample sequenced in a study of blood T cell repertoires in COVID-19. Method: immunoSEQ multiplex PCR; TCRdb's copy keeps in-frame clones and lacks some. The sample records about 150,000 clones, approximately 73% being singletons. The sample consisted of peripheral blood. The receptors were gathered from a woman aged 80 or older with acute or convalescent COVID-19.

This sequence joins TRBV19 and TRBJ1-1; 7 nucleotides line up with TRBD1. V was pared by 5 bases and J by 1 base, with 4 bases of the junction left unmatched. Per germline, CDR1 LNHDA and CDR2 SQIVND (reference sequence). The CDR3 has 14 amino acids. DNA of the CDR3: TGTGCCAGTAGTCCCGGGACAGCGAACACTGAAGCTTTCTTT. It yields the protein CASSPGTANTEAFF.

Regarding this clone: Sequence at one end of the junction differs from germline and may be a read error. The V and J genes are TRBV7-7 and TRBJ2-1; 12 nucleotides agree with TRBD2. This CDR3 has 15 residues. Germline V lookup: CDR1 SSHAT, CDR2 FNYEAQ (reference sequence). The CDR3 coding sequence is TGTGCTAGCAGCCAAGGACTAGCGGGGAATAATGAGCAGTTCTTC. It is translated as CASSQGLAGNNEQFF.

The chain is built from TRBV9 and TRBJ2-7, with a possible D match to TRBD2 (6 bases). Germline CDR1 SGDLS, CDR2 YYNGEE. This CDR3 spans 15 amino acids. V was pared by 3 bases and J by 4 bases, with 17 bases between. DNA for the CDR3: TGTGCCAGCAGCGCCAGAGGGGAGGTCGGGTACGAGCAGTACTTC. This codes for CASSARGEVGYEQYF.

The chain uses TRBV30 and TRBJ1-5; 7 bases agree with TRBD1. Trimming cost V 2 bases and J 6 bases; bases outside gene matches: 7. Germline V lookup: CDR1 GTSNPN, CDR2 SVGIG (reference sequence). This CDR3 has 14 amino acids. CDR3 region: CAWSLDRVGQPQHF. In DNA, the CDR3 is TGTGCCTGGAGTCTAGACAGGGTCGGTCAGCCCCAGCATTTT.

The V call is TRBV7-9, the J call TRBJ2-7; 7 nucleotides match TRBD2. Germline V gene lookup returns CDR1 SEHNR and CDR2 FQNEAQ (reference sequence). With 5 bases clipped from V and 6 bases from J, the junction kept 4 bases outside the gene matches. CDR3 size: 12 residues. The chain's CDR3 is CASSTRLAEQYF. The CDR3, as DNA: TGTGCCAGCAGCACCCGACTAGCCGAGCAGTACTTC.

V usage is TRBV5-6 and J usage is TRBJ2-2; weak D call: TRBD1 (5 bases). V dropped 1 base and J dropped 1 base, with 5 bases sitting between them. The CDR3 contains 14 residues. CDR1 SGHDT and CDR2 YYEEEE come from the germline V gene. DNA of the CDR3: TGTGCCAGCAGCTTGACAGGGAACACCGGGGAGCTGTTTTTT. Translating it yields CASSLTGNTGELFF.

V usage is TRBV30 and J usage is TRBJ2-7; 8 positions match TRBD1. V lost 5 bases and J lost 9; bases outside the gene matches: 9. The germline gives CDR1 GTSNPN, CDR2 SVGIG (reference sequence). The CDR3 loop spans 12 amino acids. The CDR3: CAWHPLGTGQYF. DNA for the CDR3: TGTGCCTGGCATCCCTTAGGGACAGGGCAGTACTTC.

The rearrangement joins TRBV3-1 (or the pseudogene TRBV3-2) to TRBJ1-3; D not certain. Germline V gene data show CDR1 as LGHDT and CDR2 as YNNKEL (reference sequence). The V end was cut by 4 bases, the J end by 1 base, with 11 bases between. The CDR3 has 15 residues. The chain's CDR3 is CASSRDPRSGNTIYF. The CDR3 coding sequence is TGTGCCAGCAGCCGAGACCCGCGTTCTGGAAACACCATATATTTT.

V usage is TRBV28 and J usage is TRBJ2-1; tentatively, D is TRBD2 (5 bases). In germline, CDR1 is MDHEN, CDR2 SYDVKM. Trimming took off 4 bases at V and 0 bases at J, with 7 bases between the two ends. This CDR3 has 14 residues. The CDR3 sequence is CASSYSGSYNEQFF. DNA of the CDR3: TGTGCCAGCAGTTACAGCGGCTCCTACAATGAGCAGTTCTTC.